This entry lists 26 T cell receptor beta chains sequenced from one sample in a study of blood T cell repertoires in COVID-19. Clones were read by immunoSEQ multiplex PCR, and TCRdb kept only the in-frame ones, dropping some. The table records about 95,000 clones, 84% of them present only once. The sequencing input was peripheral blood. The receptors stem from a human donor in a cohort sampled during active COVID-19.

This clone was seen a few times. The rearrangement links TRBV7-9 to TRBJ1-5, with a weak D call TRBD1 (6 bases). V dropped 5 bases and J dropped 7 bases, with 18 bases sitting between them. The CDR3 extends over 15 amino acids. Germline V gives CDR1 SEHNR, CDR2 FQNEAQ (reference sequence). The CDR3 region has the DNA TGTGCCAGCAGCCGGGACACAAGTTACGGGCAGCCCCAGCATTTT. Its protein is CASSRDTSYGQPQHF.

CDR3 in DNA: TGTGCCAGTAGTATACGGGAATCCTACGAGCAGTACTTC. Protein: CASSIRESYEQYF. V usage is TRBV19 and J usage is TRBJ2-7, with a weak D call TRBD2 (5 bases). Germline V gene data show CDR1 as LNHDA and CDR2 as SQIVND (reference sequence). V shed 2 bases and J shed 1 base, with 6 bases lying between them. The CDR3 extends over 13 amino acids.

The CDR3 nucleotides are TGTGCCAGCAGCTTAGGGCCAGGAAGCTCCTACGAGCAGTACTTC. Its translation is CASSLGPGSSYEQYF. The rearrangement joins TRBV7-8 to TRBJ2-7; the D is unclear. This CDR3 comprises 15 residues. V was trimmed by 1 base and J by 0 bases, leaving 10 bases between them. The germline V gene has CDR1 SGHVS and CDR2 FQNEAQ.

The V and J genes are TRBV27 and TRBJ1-1; possible D gene TRBD1, 5 bases. This CDR3 comprises 16 residues. Trimming pared 0 bases from V and 1 base from J, leaving 12 bases between. Germline V gene sequence: CDR1 MNHEY, CDR2 SMNVEV (reference sequence). Here the CDR3 DNA reads TGTGCCAGCAGTTTATCACTGGGGGGGAGGAACACTGAAGCTTTCTTT. It codes for CASSLSLGGRNTEAFF.

This clone was recorded once. The chain recombines TRBV19 with TRBJ2-1; 7 nucleotides match TRBD2. The ends lost 3 bases at V and 0 bases at J; junction bases unmatched: 11. Germline V gene data show CDR1 as LNHDA and CDR2 as SQIVND (reference sequence). The CDR3 is made up of 18 amino acids. For the CDR3, the DNA is TGTGCCAGTAGTATGGCGGCTAGCGGCCCGACCTCCTACAATGAGCAGTTCTTC. It yields the protein CASSMAASGPTSYNEQFF.

V usage is TRBV5-7 and J usage is TRBJ1-1, with D hard to call. Being an ORF, TRBV5-7 has a function that is uncertain. This CDR3 region has 16 residues. V lost 3 bases, J lost 2 bases, and 17 bases lay in between. DNA for the CDR3: TGTGCCAGCAGCTCATCCAGGCAGTCCCTCAACACTGAAGCTTTCTTT. Translated, it gives CASSSSRQSLNTEAFF.

The chain couples TRBV7-9 to TRBJ1-5; D is unclear. The CDR3 consists of 12 residues. The germline CDR1 and CDR2 sequences are SEHNR and FQNEAQ (reference sequence). V was shortened by 3 bases and J by 11 bases, with 11 bases between the two germline ends. CDR3 residues: CASSFMIEAQHF. The CDR3 nucleotides are TGTGCCAGCAGCTTTATGATAGAGGCCCAGCATTTT. Together with reference TRBV7-9 and TRBJ1-5, the CDR3 gives the full variable domain: DTGVSQNPRHKITKRGQNVTFRCDPISEHNRLYWYRQTLGQGPEFLTYFQNEAQLEKSRLLSDRFSAERPKGSFSTLEIQRTEQGDSAMYLCASSFMIEAQHFGDGTRLSIL.

This chain joins TRBV9 and TRBJ2-3, with 8 bases fitting TRBD2. Germline CDR1 and CDR2: SGDLS and YYNGEE. The CDR3 is 15 amino acids. Trimming took 0 bases from V and 3 from J; bases not matched to a gene: 3. The CDR3 region is CASSVGASGTDTQYF. The CDR3 nucleotides read TGTGCCAGCAGCGTAGGGGCTAGCGGGACAGATACGCAGTATTTT.

This chain connects TRBV27 to TRBJ1-1; D gene uncertain. This CDR3 region has 14 residues. V lost 3 bases, J lost 4 bases, and 12 bases lay in between. The V gene's germline CDR1 is MNHEY and CDR2 SMNVEV (reference sequence). The DNA of the CDR3 is TGTGCCAGCAGTTTGAGGGCGGAAGGCACTGAAGCTTTCTTT. Protein sequence: CASSLRAEGTEAFF.

V and J are TRBV5-1 and TRBJ1-1, with TRBD1 identical over 12 bases. The germline CDR1 and CDR2 sequences are SGHRS and YFSETQ. The CDR3 extends over 18 amino acids. Losses at the gene ends were 0 bases for V and 4 bases for J; bases not matched to a gene: 10. The CDR3 DNA reads TGCGCCAGCAGCTTGGCTGCCGGGACAGGGGGCTTGGGCACTGAAGCTTTCTTT. Amino acid sequence: CASSLAAGTGGLGTEAFF.

This chain links TRBV5-8 with TRBJ2-2; 11 bases are shared with TRBD1. V shed 5 bases and J 5 bases; nucleotides not matched to a gene: 8. The germline V gene has CDR1 SGHTS and CDR2 YDEGEE. The CDR3 is 16 amino acids. CDR3 protein: CASRSGQGARTGELFF. The DNA of the CDR3 is TGTGCCAGCAGGTCAGGACAGGGGGCGCGGACCGGGGAGCTGTTTTTT.

The chain employs TRBV28 and TRBJ1-6; 7 bases align to TRBD1. CDR1 MDHEN and CDR2 SYDVKM come from the germline V gene. The CDR3 covers 15 residues. Trimming at V came to 1 base and at J to 9 bases, leaving 6 bases not matched to a gene. Here the CDR3 DNA reads TGTGCCAGCAGTTTATCCGGGACAGCGGGTTCACCCCTCCACTTT. It encodes CASSLSGTAGSPLHF.

This clone was seen more than once but under ten times. The V call is TRBV9, the J call TRBJ2-1; no definite D call. The CDR3 sequence is 13 residues long. CDR1 is SGDLS, CDR2 YYNGEE, per germline. Between the trimmed V and J ends, which lost 0 bases and 4 bases, there was a span of 5 bases. Here the CDR3 reads CASSVGAYNEQFF. As DNA, the CDR3 is TGTGCCAGCAGCGTAGGTGCGTACAATGAGCAGTTCTTC.

V gene TRBV6-6 combines with J gene TRBJ2-1, with 10 bases matching TRBD2. There are 15 residues in the CDR3. Per germline, CDR1 MNHNY and CDR2 SVGAGI (reference sequence). V shed 5 bases, J shed 8 bases, and the junction held 9 bases outside the gene matches. The CDR3 DNA is TGTGCCAGCAGTGCCACTAGCGGGGTAGTTGATGAGCAGTTCTTC. This encodes CASSATSGVVDEQFF.

The rearrangement uses TRBV19 and TRBJ2-2, with 7 nucleotides matching TRBD1. The CDR3 sequence is 16 residues long. The V segment lost 3 bases and the J segment 2 bases; nucleotides outside the gene matches: 6. Per the germline V gene, CDR1 is LNHDA and CDR2 is SQIVND (reference sequence). The CDR3 DNA follows: TGTGCCAGTAGTATTCCGAGGACAGGAAACACCGGGGAGCTGTTTTTT. It codes for CASSIPRTGNTGELFF.

In its sample, this clone was seen once. The V gene is TRBV12-3 or TRBV12-4, the J gene TRBJ2-7; D is possibly TRBD1 (6 bases). The length of the CDR3 is 13 residues. The V end was cut by 5 bases, the J end by 6 bases, with 14 bases between. In DNA form, the CDR3 reads TGTGCCAGCAGTCGCCAACAGGGTAGCGAGCAGTACTTC. Translation gives CASSRQQGSEQYF.

V and J are TRBV28 and TRBJ1-2; D call uncertain. The germline V gene has CDR1 MDHEN and CDR2 SYDVKM. CDR3 length equals 14 residues. The V end lost 6 bases, the J end lost 4 bases, and 15 bases lay between the germline ends. CDR3 sequence reads: CASSLNAGGYGYTF. CDR3 sequence (DNA): TGTGCCAGCAGCCTAAATGCGGGCGGCTATGGCTACACCTTC.

The V gene is TRBV19, the J gene TRBJ1-1, with D possibly being TRBD1 (6 bases). CDR1 and CDR2 from the germline V gene are LNHDA and SQIVND (reference sequence). The germline V and J ends were trimmed by 4 bases and 1 base, with 13 bases remaining between them. The CDR3 extends over 15 amino acids. CDR3 residues: CASSSLLTGNTEAFF. Here the CDR3 DNA reads TGTGCCAGTAGTAGCTTACTGACAGGGAACACTGAAGCTTTCTTT. Supplemented by reference TRBV19 and TRBJ1-1, the full variable domain reads DGGITQSPKYLFRKEGQNVTLSCEQNLNHDAMYWYRQDPGQGLRLIYYSQIVNDFQKGDIAEGYSVSREKKESFPLTVTSAQKNPTAFYLCASSSLLTGNTEAFFGQGTRLTVV.

The chain couples TRBV28 to TRBJ2-7, with 9 bases fitting TRBD2. The junction had 4 bases not matched to a gene; V was cut back by 2 bases and J by 2 bases. This CDR3 has 15 amino acids. Germline V CDR1 and CDR2: MDHEN, SYDVKM. CDR3 loop: CASSLGAGGPYEQYF. The CDR3 coding sequence is TGTGCCAGCAGTTTAGGGGCGGGAGGGCCCTACGAGCAGTACTTC.

The J gene is TRBJ1-6, the V gene TRBV29-1, with TRBD1 matching over 7 bases. Per the germline V gene, CDR1 is SQVTM and CDR2 is ANQGSEA. CDR3 length: 13 residues. V lost 6 bases, J lost 7 bases, and 6 bases stayed unmatched. The CDR3 nucleotides are TGCAGCGTCGTTACAGGGGTCAATTCACCCCTCCACTTT. This encodes CSVVTGVNSPLHF. Variable domain in full (rest from reference TRBV29-1 and TRBJ1-6): SAVISQKPSRDICQRGTSLTIQCQVDSQVTMMFWYRQQPGQSLTLIATANQGSEATYESGFVIDKFPISRPNLTFSTLTVSNMSPEDSSIYLCSVVTGVNSPLHFGNGTRLTVT.

The V and J genes are TRBV4-3 and TRBJ1-4; D gene ambiguous. Per germline, CDR1 LGHNA and CDR2 YSLEER. V lost 1 base, J lost 0 bases, and 9 bases lay in between. The CDR3 runs 16 residues. The CDR3: CASSQVRGSTNEKLFF. In nucleotides, the CDR3 is TGCGCCAGCAGCCAAGTAAGAGGCTCAACTAATGAAAAACTGTTTTTT.

The chain couples TRBV6-5 to TRBJ2-7; 14 bases match TRBD2. The CDR3 has 14 amino acids. V dropped 6 bases and J dropped 4; count of bases not matched to a gene: 2. Germline V gene lookup returns CDR1 MNHEY and CDR2 SVGAGI. This CDR3 is CASSRTSGGYEQYF. The CDR3 region has the DNA TGTGCCAGCAGCCGGACTAGCGGGGGGTACGAGCAGTACTTC.

The chain combines TRBV7-6 with TRBJ1-1, with D hard to call. CDR3 length equals 14 residues. Trimming removed 5 bases at V and 1 base at J, with 11 bases between. Germline CDR1 is SGHVS and CDR2 is FNYEAQ. CDR3 residues: CASSGQPGNTEAFF. For the CDR3, the DNA is TGTGCCAGCAGCGGCCAACCGGGGAACACTGAAGCTTTCTTT.

This clone was observed a single time. V usage is TRBV10-3 and J usage is TRBJ1-5; a possible D gene is TRBD1 (6 bases). The CDR3 spans 15 residues. V shed 0 bases and J shed 3 bases, with 9 bases lying between them. CDR1 and CDR2 from the germline V gene are ENHRY and SYGVKD. The CDR3 is CAISESAGVNQPQHF. The CDR3 nucleotides are TGTGCCATCAGTGAGTCGGCAGGGGTCAATCAGCCCCAGCATTTT.

In its sample, this clone was seen a few times. The chain couples TRBV6-5 to TRBJ1-2, with D unclear. Germline V gene data show CDR1 as MNHEY and CDR2 as SVGAGI. The CDR3 is made up of 13 amino acids. Trimming stripped 6 bases from V and 4 bases from J, with 12 bases between. The CDR3 DNA reads TGTGCCAGCAGCCCCGAGAAGATCTATGGCTACACCTTC. Protein: CASSPEKIYGYTF.

The chain combines TRBV10-3 with TRBJ1-2, with 8 bases aligning to TRBD1. This CDR3 spans 14 amino acids. J was trimmed by 0 bases and V by 8 bases; bases with no gene match: 5. CDR1 ENHRY and CDR2 SYGVKD come from the germline V gene. Written as DNA, the CDR3 is TGTGCCATCGGCCAGGGGGCTCCTAACTATGGCTACACCTTC. It specifies CAIGQGAPNYGYTF.